Listed here are 26 T cell receptor beta chains from one sample, sequenced in a study of shared clonotypes between healthy human individuals. Assay used: immunoSEQ multiplex PCR; TCRdb lists only in-frame clones, some missing. The data show over a million clones, with around 97% seen just once and roughly 1.2% held by the top ten. Sample: naive CD4+ T cells sorted from blood. The subset is: CD45RA+ positively selected. These TCRs come from a man younger than 40 in good health.

To note about this clone: Different DNA sequences within this sample yield the same CDR3. The J gene is TRBJ2-1, the V gene TRBV20-1; D unresolved. The CDR3 has 11 residues. Trimming removed 3 bases from V and 8 bases from J, with 8 bases in between. Germline CDR1 is DFQATT and CDR2 is SNEGSKA (reference sequence). This CDR3 reads CSASPRDEQFF. CDR3 sequence (DNA): TGCAGTGCTAGTCCTCGGGATGAGCAGTTCTTC.

This chain links TRBV28 with TRBJ1-1; no reliable D call. This CDR3 comprises 12 residues. Trimming removed 6 bases from V and 6 bases from J, with 11 bases in between. Germline CDR1 and CDR2: MDHEN and SYDVKM. CDR3: CASSRRASEAFF. CDR3 nucleotides: TGTGCCAGCAGCCGAAGGGCGTCTGAAGCTTTCTTT.

This clone was seen just once. The chain links TRBV7-9 to TRBJ1-4; TRBD1 might be the D (5 bases). The CDR3 totals 14 residues. The V end was cut by 1 base, the J end by 6 bases, with 9 bases between. CDR1 is SEHNR, CDR2 FQNEAQ, per germline (reference sequence). The CDR3 region is CASSLGGVDEKLFF. In DNA, the CDR3 is TGTGCCAGCAGCTTAGGAGGGGTTGATGAAAAACTGTTTTTT.

Turning to this clone: The same CDR3 arises from other DNA sequences in this sample as well. The chain links TRBV2 to TRBJ2-1; possible D gene TRBD2, 6 bases. Trimming shortened V by 8 bases and J by 7 bases, and 6 bases separated the two germline ends. This CDR3 comprises 10 residues. Looked up from germline, CDR1 is SNHLY and CDR2 is FYNNEI. The CDR3, as DNA: TGTGCCAGCGGGGGGAATGAGCAGTTCTTC. Translation gives CASGGNEQFF.

The J gene is TRBJ2-7, the V gene TRBV30, with D perhaps TRBD2 (5 bases). The V gene's germline CDR1 is GTSNPN and CDR2 SVGIG (reference sequence). This CDR3 is built from 12 residues. The DNA for the CDR3 is TGTGCTGGTCTCGGGATCACCTACGAGCAGTACTTC. This gives the protein CAGLGITYEQYF.

This sequence joins TRBV5-6 and TRBJ2-2, with 10 positions matching TRBD2. CDR1 is SGHDT, CDR2 YYEEEE, per germline. This CDR3 comprises 16 residues. J was trimmed by 4 bases and V by 3 bases; bases with no gene match: 6. The CDR3 DNA reads as TGTGCCAGCAGCTCCTCTAGCGGGAGATTCACCGGGGAGCTGTTTTTT. Its protein is CASSSSSGRFTGELFF.

V usage is TRBV5-1 and J usage is TRBJ2-6; no firm D call. Germline V gene data show CDR1 as SGHRS and CDR2 as YFSETQ. This CDR3 spans 14 amino acids. V lost 9 bases and J 0 bases, leaving 10 bases between the germline ends. The CDR3, as DNA: TGCGCCACCCGGACCTTCTCTGGGGCCAACGTCCTGACTTTC. It yields the protein CATRTFSGANVLTF.

Regarding this clone: This CDR3 is also generated by other DNA sequences in the sample. V usage is TRBV15 and J usage is TRBJ2-7; TRBD1 aligns across 8 bases. V lost 1 base to trimming and J lost 2 bases; unmatched junction nucleotides: 1. CDR3 size: 14 residues. Germline CDR1 reads LNHNV; CDR2 reads YYDKDF (reference sequence). The CDR3 bases are TGTGCCACCAGCAGAGGACAGGGGCCCTACGAGCAGTACTTC. It codes for CATSRGQGPYEQYF.

The chain combines TRBV19 with TRBJ1-1; possibly TRBD1 for D (5 bases). Germline loops: CDR1 LNHDA, CDR2 SQIVND (reference sequence). V dropped 4 bases and J dropped 4 bases, with 19 bases sitting between them. This CDR3 contains 16 residues. The CDR3 DNA sequence: TGTGCCAGTAGTAGGGGCCCGGGACGGACGCCCACTGAAGCTTTCTTT. Translated, it gives CASSRGPGRTPTEAFF.

The CDR3 DNA reads as TGTGCCAGCTCACTAACATCACGGGACGCCAATCAGCCCCAGCATTTT. Translation gives CASSLTSRDANQPQHF. The chain has TRBV18 and TRBJ1-5; a weak D match, TRBD1 (5 bases). The V gene's germline CDR1 is KGHSH and CDR2 LQKENI. This CDR3 comprises 16 residues. Trimming took 4 bases from V and 3 from J, leaving 16 bases between them.

The chain combines TRBV5-1 with TRBJ2-1; TRBD2 matches 13 bases. Germline loops: CDR1 SGHRS, CDR2 YFSETQ. The CDR3 is 21 amino acids. The V and J ends lost 2 bases and 3 bases, in that order; junction bases with no gene match: 17. The CDR3, as DNA: TGCGCCAGCAGCTTTCTTCTCCCGGGACTAGCGGGAATCACCTACTACAATGAGCAGTTCTTC. Translated: CASSFLLPGLAGITYYNEQFF.

In this sample, this clone turned up once. The chain employs TRBV7-8 and TRBJ2-3; no clear D gene. CDR1 is SGHVS, CDR2 FQNEAQ, per germline. Deletions cut 1 base from V and 7 bases from J, with 9 bases between. The CDR3 totals 13 residues. This CDR3 reads CASSLEALNTQYF. The DNA for the CDR3 is TGTGCCAGCAGCTTAGAGGCCCTCAATACGCAGTATTTT.

The rearrangement joins TRBV7-2 to TRBJ1-2; 7 nucleotides align to TRBD1. From germline, CDR1 is SGHTA and CDR2 FQGNSA. CDR3 length equals 17 residues. Unmatched junction bases numbered 15, after V lost 4 bases and J lost 4 bases. CDR3 sequence: CASSSYHVGTAAYGYTF. The CDR3 DNA follows: TGTGCCAGCAGCTCATACCATGTCGGGACAGCAGCCTATGGCTACACCTTC.

Regarding this clone: Additional DNA sequences in this sample encode the identical CDR3. The chain carries TRBV5-4 and TRBJ1-5, with D uncertain. V was pared by 0 bases and J by 4 bases, with 5 bases between. Germline assignment: CDR1 SGHNT and CDR2 YYREEE (reference sequence). The CDR3 totals 13 residues. CDR3 amino acids: CASSLDSNQPQHF. CDR3 nucleotide sequence: TGTGCCAGCAGCTTGGATTCGAATCAGCCCCAGCATTTT.

The chain is built from TRBV5-1 and TRBJ1-1, with TRBD1 identical over 9 bases. After removal of 0 bases from V and 3 bases from J, the junction contained 6 bases not matched to a gene. The CDR3 spans 16 residues. Germline lookup yields CDR1 SGHRS and CDR2 YFSETQ. The CDR3 spells CASSLETGGDYTEAFF. The CDR3 DNA follows: TGCGCCAGCAGCTTGGAAACAGGGGGCGATTACACTGAAGCTTTCTTT.

The rearrangement links TRBV29-1 to TRBJ2-1; D may be TRBD2 (6 bases). This CDR3 region has 14 residues. CDR1 SQVTM and CDR2 ANQGSEA come from the germline V gene. V lost 4 bases to trimming and J lost 2 bases, with 12 bases between them. The CDR3 coding sequence is TGCAGCGTTGTAGCGGATCCCCCCTACAATGAGCAGTTCTTC. Encoded protein: CSVVADPPYNEQFF.

V gene TRBV9 combines with J gene TRBJ2-1, with D possibly matching TRBD1 (5 bases). Germline CDR1 is SGDLS and CDR2 is YYNGEE. The V end lost 1 base, the J end lost 3 bases, and 11 bases lay between the germline ends. This CDR3 comprises 15 residues. The CDR3 spells CASSVSITGYNEQFF. CDR3 coding DNA: TGTGCCAGCAGCGTAAGTATTACAGGCTACAATGAGCAGTTCTTC.

On this clone itself: Other nucleotide sequences from this sample produce the same CDR3. This rearrangement joins TRBV7-3 to TRBJ2-3, with 7 positions matching TRBD2. Trimming at V came to 5 bases and at J to 3 bases, leaving 2 bases not matched to a gene. Per the germline V gene, CDR1 is SGHTA and CDR2 is FQGTGA. The length of the CDR3 is 13 residues. The CDR3 bases are TGTGCCAGCAGCCCCGGGGGGACAGATACGCAGTATTTT. As protein: CASSPGGTDTQYF.

Points on this clone: Other DNA sequences of this sample code for an identical CDR3. The chain joins TRBV10-1 to TRBJ2-7; D is tentatively TRBD1 or TRBD2 (5 bases each). V lost 0 bases to trimming and J lost 4 bases, with 7 bases between them. The CDR3 totals 13 residues. CDR1 WNHNN and CDR2 SYGVQD come from the germline V gene (reference sequence). The CDR3 loop is CASSESGVYEQYF. The DNA for the CDR3 is TGCGCCAGCAGTGAGTCGGGGGTTTACGAGCAGTACTTC.

The genes are TRBV5-4 and TRBJ2-3; D unresolved. This CDR3 has 12 residues. Germline V gene data show CDR1 as SGHNT and CDR2 as YYREEE (reference sequence). V was trimmed by 4 bases and J by 4 bases, leaving 7 bases between them. CDR3 loop: CASSHRPDTQYF. The CDR3 DNA follows: TGTGCCAGCAGCCACCGCCCAGATACGCAGTATTTT.

This chain uses TRBV28 with TRBJ1-2; unclear D gene. From germline, CDR1 is MDHEN and CDR2 SYDVKM. Trimming stripped 2 bases from V and 0 bases from J, with 16 bases between. The CDR3 length is 17 residues. The CDR3 DNA is TGTGCCAGCAGTTTAGGTGGCGGCAGCCTTTCTAACTATGGCTACACCTTC. It encodes CASSLGGGSLSNYGYTF.

V usage is TRBV28 and J usage is TRBJ1-2, with a tentative D call TRBD1 (6 bases). This CDR3 has 13 amino acids. Trimming stripped 6 bases from V and 2 bases from J, with 10 bases between. Germline V gene sequence: CDR1 MDHEN, CDR2 SYDVKM. This CDR3 reads CASSRTENYGYTF. CDR3 DNA sequence: TGTGCCAGCAGCCGGACAGAGAACTATGGCTACACCTTC.

This clone was detected once. The chain joins TRBV7-2 to TRBJ2-2; the D is unclear. This CDR3 comprises 15 residues. The V gene's germline CDR1 is SGHTA and CDR2 FQGNSA. V lost 0 bases to trimming and J lost 6 bases, with 11 bases between them. This CDR3 is CASSLAPPGAGELFF. CDR3 DNA: TGTGCCAGCAGCTTAGCCCCACCGGGCGCCGGGGAGCTGTTTTTT.

The chain couples TRBV6-5 to TRBJ1-1; D may be TRBD1 (5 bases). Germline V gene lookup returns CDR1 MNHEY and CDR2 SVGAGI. Trimming shortened V by 4 bases and J by 1 base, and 13 bases separated the two germline ends. The CDR3 consists of 15 residues. The CDR3 sequence is CASSSLEGTNTEAFF. The CDR3 DNA reads TGTGCCAGCAGTTCCCTGGAAGGGACGAACACTGAAGCTTTCTTT.

Notes on this clone: One end of the junction fails to match germline, which may point to a read error. The rearrangement uses TRBV7-2 and TRBJ2-7, with 11 bases lining up with TRBD2. This CDR3 has 15 amino acids. Germline V gene sequence: CDR1 SGHTA, CDR2 FQGNSA. The CDR3 DNA sequence: TGTGCCAGCAGCATAGCGGGAGGGGAAATGTACGAGCAGTACTTC. Its translation: CASSIAGGEMYEQYF.

The chain combines TRBV4-1 with TRBJ2-1; D possibly matches TRBD1 or TRBD2 (5 bases each). CDR3 length equals 17 residues. Looked up from germline, CDR1 is MGHRA and CDR2 is YSYEKL. Trimming removed 4 bases at V and 2 bases at J, with 18 bases between. In nucleotides, the CDR3 is TGCGCCAGCAGCCCCAAGGGGACCTACACCCCCTACAATGAGCAGTTCTTC. The encoded protein is CASSPKGTYTPYNEQFF.